This entry is about one T cell receptor (beta chain). The sample originates from a study of control samples from healthy donors and cancer patients. V dropped 1 base and J dropped 2 bases, with 12 bases sitting between them. CDR1 MNHNS and CDR2 SASEGT come from the germline V gene. This CDR3 has 15 residues. The method was immunoSEQ multiplex PCR; TCRdb's version includes in-frame clones alone and lacks a portion of them. This table holds just over 80,000 clones, under 90% found once. This sequence joins TRBV6-1 and TRBJ2-7; weak D call: TRBD2 (6 bases). Sequenced sample: blood. The TCR comes from a man aged 50 or older in good health. The DNA for the CDR3 is TGTGCCAGCAGTGAAGTGGGGGGTTCCACCTACGAGCAGTACTTC. Translation gives CASSEVGGSTYEQYF.